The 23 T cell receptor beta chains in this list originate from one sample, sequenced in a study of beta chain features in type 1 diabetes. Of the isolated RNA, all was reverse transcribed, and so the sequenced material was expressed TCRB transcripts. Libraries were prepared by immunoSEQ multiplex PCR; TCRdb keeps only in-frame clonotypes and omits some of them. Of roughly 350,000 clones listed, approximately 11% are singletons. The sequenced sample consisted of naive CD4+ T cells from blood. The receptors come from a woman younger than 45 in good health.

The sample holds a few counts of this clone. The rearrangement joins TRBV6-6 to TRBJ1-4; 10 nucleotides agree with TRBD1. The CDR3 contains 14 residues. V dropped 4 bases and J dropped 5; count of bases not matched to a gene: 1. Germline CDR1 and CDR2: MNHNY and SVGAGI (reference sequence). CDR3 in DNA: TGTGCCAGCAGTTTGGGACAGGGGAATGAAAAACTGTTTTTT. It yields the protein CASSLGQGNEKLFF.

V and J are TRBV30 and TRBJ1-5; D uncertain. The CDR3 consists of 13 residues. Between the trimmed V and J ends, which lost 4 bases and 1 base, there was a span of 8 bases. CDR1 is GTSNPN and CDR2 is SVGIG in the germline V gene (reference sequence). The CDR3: CAWMGGSNQPQHF. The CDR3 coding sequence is TGTGCCTGGATGGGAGGGAGCAATCAGCCCCAGCATTTT. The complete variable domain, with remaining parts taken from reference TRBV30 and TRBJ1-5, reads SQTIHQWPATLVQPVGSPLSLECTVEGTSNPNLYWYRQAAGRGLQLLFYSVGIGQISSEVPQNLSASRPQDRQFILSSKKLLLSDSGFYLCAWMGGSNQPQHFGDGTRLSIL.

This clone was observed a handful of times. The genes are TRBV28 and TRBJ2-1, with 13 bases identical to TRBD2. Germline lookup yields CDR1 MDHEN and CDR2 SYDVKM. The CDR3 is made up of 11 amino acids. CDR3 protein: CATSGRMGQFF. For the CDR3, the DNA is TGTGCGACTAGCGGGAGGATGGGCCAGTTCTTC.

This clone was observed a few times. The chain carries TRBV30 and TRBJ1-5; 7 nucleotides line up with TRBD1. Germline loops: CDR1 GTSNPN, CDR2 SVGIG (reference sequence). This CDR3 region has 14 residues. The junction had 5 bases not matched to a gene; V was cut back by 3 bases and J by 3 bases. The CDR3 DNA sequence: TGTGCCTGGAGCCTCGGGACAGCCAATCAGCCCCAGCATTTT. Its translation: CAWSLGTANQPQHF. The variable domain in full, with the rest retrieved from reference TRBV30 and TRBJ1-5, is SQTIHQWPATLVQPVGSPLSLECTVEGTSNPNLYWYRQAAGRGLQLLFYSVGIGQISSEVPQNLSASRPQDRQFILSSKKLLLSDSGFYLCAWSLGTANQPQHFGDGTRLSIL.

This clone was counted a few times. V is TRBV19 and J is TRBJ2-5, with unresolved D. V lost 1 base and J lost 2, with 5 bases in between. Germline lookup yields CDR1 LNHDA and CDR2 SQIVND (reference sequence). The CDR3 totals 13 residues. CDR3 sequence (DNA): TGTGCCAGTAGTATAGGCGTACAAGAGACCCAGTACTTC. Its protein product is CASSIGVQETQYF.

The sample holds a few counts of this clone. CDR3 bases: TGCAGCGTGGGACAGGGGAACACTGAAGCTTTCTTT. Its translation: CSVGQGNTEAFF. This chain joins TRBV29-1 and TRBJ1-1, with 9 nucleotides matching TRBD1. The J segment lost 1 base and the V segment lost 6 bases, leaving 0 bases of the junction unmatched. Germline V gives CDR1 SQVTM, CDR2 ANQGSEA. This CDR3 contains 12 residues.

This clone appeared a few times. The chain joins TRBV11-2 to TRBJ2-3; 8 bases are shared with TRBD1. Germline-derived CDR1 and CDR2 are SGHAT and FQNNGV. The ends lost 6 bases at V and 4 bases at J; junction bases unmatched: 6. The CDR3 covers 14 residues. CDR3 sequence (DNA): TGTGCCAGCAGGAACAGGGGGAGATCAGATACGCAGTATTTT. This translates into CASRNRGRSDTQYF.

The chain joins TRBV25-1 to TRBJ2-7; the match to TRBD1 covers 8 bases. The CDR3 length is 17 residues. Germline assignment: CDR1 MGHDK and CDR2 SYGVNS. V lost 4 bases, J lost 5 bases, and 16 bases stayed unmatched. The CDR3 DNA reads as TGTGCCAGCAGTGCCATAATGGGAGGACAGGGAATCGACGAGCAGTACTTC. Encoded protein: CASSAIMGGQGIDEQYF.

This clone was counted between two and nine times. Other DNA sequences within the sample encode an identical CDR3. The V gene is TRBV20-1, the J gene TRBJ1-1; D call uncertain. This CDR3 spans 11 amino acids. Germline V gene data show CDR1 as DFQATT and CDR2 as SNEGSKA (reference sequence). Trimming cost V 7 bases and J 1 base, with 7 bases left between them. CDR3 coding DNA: TGCAGTGGGGCCAGGAACACTGAAGCTTTCTTT. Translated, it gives CSGARNTEAFF.

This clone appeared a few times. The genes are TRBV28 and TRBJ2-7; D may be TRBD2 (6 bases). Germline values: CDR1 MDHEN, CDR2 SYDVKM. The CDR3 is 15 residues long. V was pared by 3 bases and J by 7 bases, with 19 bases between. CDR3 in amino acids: CASSLASSGVGEQYF. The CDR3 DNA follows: TGTGCCAGCAGTTTGGCCTCTTCGGGGGTAGGAGAGCAGTACTTC.

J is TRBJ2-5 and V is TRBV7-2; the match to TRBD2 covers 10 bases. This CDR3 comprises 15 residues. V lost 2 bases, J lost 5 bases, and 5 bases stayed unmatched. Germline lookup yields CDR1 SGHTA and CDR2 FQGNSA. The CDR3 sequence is CASSLLAGVGETQYF. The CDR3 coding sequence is TGTGCCAGCAGCTTACTAGCGGGAGTTGGGGAGACCCAGTACTTC.

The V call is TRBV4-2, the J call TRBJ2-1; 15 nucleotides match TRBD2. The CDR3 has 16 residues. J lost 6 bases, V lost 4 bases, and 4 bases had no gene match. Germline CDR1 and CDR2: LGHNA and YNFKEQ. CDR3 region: CASSPGTSGGPNEQFF. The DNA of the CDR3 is TGTGCCAGCAGCCCCGGGACTAGCGGGGGGCCCAATGAGCAGTTCTTC.

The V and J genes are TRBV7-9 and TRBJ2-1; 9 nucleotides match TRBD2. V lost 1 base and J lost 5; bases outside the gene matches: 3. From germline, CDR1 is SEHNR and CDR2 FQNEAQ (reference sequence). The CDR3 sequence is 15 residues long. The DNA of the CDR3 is TGTGCCAGCAGCTTAGTGATAGCGGGAGACAATGAGCAGTTCTTC. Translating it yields CASSLVIAGDNEQFF.

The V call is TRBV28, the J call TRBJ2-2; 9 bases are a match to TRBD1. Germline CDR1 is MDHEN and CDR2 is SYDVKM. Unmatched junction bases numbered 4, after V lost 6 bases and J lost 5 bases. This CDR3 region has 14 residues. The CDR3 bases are TGTGCCAGCAGCGGGACAGGGATAACCGGGGAGCTGTTTTTT. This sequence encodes CASSGTGITGELFF.

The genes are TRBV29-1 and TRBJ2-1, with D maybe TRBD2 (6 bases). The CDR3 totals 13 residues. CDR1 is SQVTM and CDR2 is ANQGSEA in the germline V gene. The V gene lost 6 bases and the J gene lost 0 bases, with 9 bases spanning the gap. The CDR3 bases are TGCAGCGTGATGGAGGGCTCCTACAATGAGCAGTTCTTC. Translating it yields CSVMEGSYNEQFF.

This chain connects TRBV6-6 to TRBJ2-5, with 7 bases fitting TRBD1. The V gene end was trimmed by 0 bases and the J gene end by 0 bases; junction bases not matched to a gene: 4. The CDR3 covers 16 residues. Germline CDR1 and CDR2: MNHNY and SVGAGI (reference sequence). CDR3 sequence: CASSYSRQGNQETQYF. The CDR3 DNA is TGTGCCAGCAGTTACTCGAGACAGGGAAACCAAGAGACCCAGTACTTC.

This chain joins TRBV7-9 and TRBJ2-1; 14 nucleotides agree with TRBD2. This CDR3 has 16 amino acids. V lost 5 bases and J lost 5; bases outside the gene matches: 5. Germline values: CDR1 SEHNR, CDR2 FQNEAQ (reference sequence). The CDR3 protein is CASSRGTSGSHNEQFF. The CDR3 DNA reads TGTGCCAGCAGCAGAGGGACTAGCGGGAGCCACAATGAGCAGTTCTTC.

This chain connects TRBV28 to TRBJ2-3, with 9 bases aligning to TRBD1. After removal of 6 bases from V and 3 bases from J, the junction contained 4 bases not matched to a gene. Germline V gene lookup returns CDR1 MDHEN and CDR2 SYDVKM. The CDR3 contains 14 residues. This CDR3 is CASRTGGWTDTQYF. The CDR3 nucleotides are TGTGCCAGCAGGACAGGGGGTTGGACAGATACGCAGTATTTT.

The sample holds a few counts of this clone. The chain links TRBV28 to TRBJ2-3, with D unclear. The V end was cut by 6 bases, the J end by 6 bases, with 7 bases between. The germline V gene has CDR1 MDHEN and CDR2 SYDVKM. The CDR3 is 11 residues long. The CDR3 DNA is TGTGCCAGCAGCTCCCCCGATACGCAGTATTTT. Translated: CASSSPDTQYF. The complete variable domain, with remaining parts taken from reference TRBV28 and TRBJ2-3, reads DVKVTQSSRYLVKRTGEKVFLECVQDMDHENMFWYRQDPGLGLRLIYFSYDVKMKEKGDIPEGYSVSREKKERFSLILESASTNQTSMYLCASSSPDTQYFGPGTRLTVL.

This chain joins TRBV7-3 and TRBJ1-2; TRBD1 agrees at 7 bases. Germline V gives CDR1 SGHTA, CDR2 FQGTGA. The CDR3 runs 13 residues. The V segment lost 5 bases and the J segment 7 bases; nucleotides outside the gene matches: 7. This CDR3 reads CASSQTGTVGYTF. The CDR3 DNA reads TGTGCCAGCAGCCAAACCGGGACAGTTGGCTACACCTTC.

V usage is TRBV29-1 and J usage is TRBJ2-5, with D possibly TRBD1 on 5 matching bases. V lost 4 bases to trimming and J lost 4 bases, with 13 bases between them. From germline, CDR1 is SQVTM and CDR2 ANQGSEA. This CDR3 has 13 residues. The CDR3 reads CSVAAGRSETQYF. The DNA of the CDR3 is TGCAGCGTTGCGGCAGGGCGGTCAGAGACCCAGTACTTC.

The CDR3 sequence is CASSLERGRQAFF. The CDR3 coding sequence is TGTGCCAGCAGCTTAGAGCGGGGGAGGCAAGCTTTCTTT. The rearrangement links TRBV7-2 to TRBJ1-1; D possibly corresponds to TRBD1 (5 bases). Per the germline V gene, CDR1 is SGHTA and CDR2 is FQGNSA. V was cut by 1 base and J by 9 bases, with 12 bases left in between. CDR3 length: 13 amino acids.

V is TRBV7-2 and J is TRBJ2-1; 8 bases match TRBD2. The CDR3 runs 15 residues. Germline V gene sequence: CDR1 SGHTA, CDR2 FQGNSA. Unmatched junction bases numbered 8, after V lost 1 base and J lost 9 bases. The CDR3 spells CASSLEVSGKGEQFF. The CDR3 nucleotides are TGTGCCAGCAGCTTAGAGGTTAGCGGGAAGGGTGAGCAGTTCTTC.